Following are 27 T cell receptor beta chains from one sample sequenced in a study of cytomegalovirus exposure and HLA in healthy donors. PCR amplification relied on 60 Vbeta primers (plus 13 Jbeta primers). Clones were read by immunoSEQ multiplex PCR, and TCRdb kept only the in-frame ones, dropping some. The sample carries over 200,000 clones, around 89% recorded once. Sequenced material: PBMCs. Source of these receptors: a woman between 18 and 30 years old in good health and CMV-seronegative.

By sample fraction, this clone is medium-sized (0.01 to 0.1%). This sequence joins TRBV5-5 and TRBJ1-1, with D perhaps matching TRBD1 (6 bases). The CDR3 loop spans 14 amino acids. Germline V lookup: CDR1 SGHKS, CDR2 YYEKEE (reference sequence). Trimming stripped 5 bases from V and 1 base from J, with 12 bases between. The CDR3 is CASRLGQTNTEAFF. Written as DNA, the CDR3 is TGTGCCAGCAGACTCGGACAGACGAACACTGAAGCTTTCTTT.

The chain carries TRBV10-1 and TRBJ2-1; 7 bases are a match to TRBD1. This CDR3 spans 15 amino acids. Trimming cost V 4 bases and J 2 bases; bases outside gene matches: 5. From germline, CDR1 is WNHNN and CDR2 SYGVQD (reference sequence). Here the CDR3 DNA reads TGCGCCAGCAGTGGGGATACAGGGGCCTACAATGAGCAGTTCTTC. As protein: CASSGDTGAYNEQFF.

The genes are TRBV6-1 and TRBJ1-4; tentatively, D is TRBD1 (5 bases). CDR3 size: 11 residues. CDR1 is MNHNS, CDR2 SASEGT, per germline. Trimming stripped 6 bases from V and 7 bases from J, with 6 bases between. CDR3 sequence: CASRRGEKLFF. The CDR3 region has the DNA TGTGCCAGCAGAAGGGGTGAAAAACTGTTTTTT.

This chain links TRBV5-1 with TRBJ1-6; no clear D gene. Germline V gives CDR1 SGHRS, CDR2 YFSETQ. V was trimmed by 6 bases and J by 8 bases, leaving 9 bases between them. This CDR3 is built from 12 residues. CDR3 DNA sequence: TGCGCCAGCAAGAAGGGAGATTCACCCCTCCACTTT. This codes for CASKKGDSPLHF.

The chain couples TRBV27 to TRBJ1-2; D remains ambiguous. The V gene lost 8 bases and the J gene lost 1 base, with 20 bases spanning the gap. The CDR3 contains 16 residues. CDR1 is MNHEY, CDR2 SMNVEV, per germline (reference sequence). The CDR3 region has the DNA TGTGCCAGCGCGACGGGATTTTTCCTCGGTAACTATGGCTACACCTTC. It translates to CASATGFFLGNYGYTF.

A few counts support this clone. This chain connects TRBV6-1 to TRBJ2-2, with D possibly TRBD1 on 6 matching bases. The V gene's germline CDR1 is MNHNS and CDR2 SASEGT. Deletions cut 5 bases from V and 3 bases from J, with 10 bases between. The CDR3 extends over 14 amino acids. CDR3 DNA: TGTGCCAGCAGTCCGAGGACAGACACCGGGGAGCTGTTTTTT. Protein product: CASSPRTDTGELFF.

The sample holds one count of this clone. The chain uses TRBV19 and TRBJ2-1, with 7 bases that match TRBD2. Per germline, CDR1 LNHDA and CDR2 SQIVND (reference sequence). Losses at the gene ends were 8 bases for V and 6 bases for J; bases not matched to a gene: 7. The CDR3 loop spans 13 amino acids. CDR3 protein: CASGTGGCNEQFF. The CDR3 coding sequence is TGTGCCAGTGGGACCGGGGGGTGCAATGAGCAGTTCTTC.

This chain joins TRBV4-2 and TRBJ1-2; 8 bases fit TRBD1. Germline lookup yields CDR1 LGHNA and CDR2 YNFKEQ. Trimming took 0 bases from V and 2 from J; bases not matched to a gene: 2. The CDR3 is 15 amino acids. The CDR3, as DNA: TGTGCCAGCAGCCAAGAAGGACAGGGAAACTATGGCTACACCTTC. It is translated as CASSQEGQGNYGYTF.

CDR3 in amino acids: CASSILAGGSDTQYF. The CDR3, as DNA: TGTGCCAGCAGTATACTAGCGGGGGGATCGGATACGCAGTATTTT. The rearrangement links TRBV6-1 to TRBJ2-3, with TRBD2 identical over 12 bases. Trimming at V came to 5 bases and at J to 6 bases, leaving 6 bases not matched to a gene. This CDR3 is built from 15 residues. Germline V gives CDR1 MNHNS, CDR2 SASEGT.

The rearrangement joins TRBV5-8 to TRBJ2-1, with 10 bases lining up with TRBD2. This CDR3 contains 15 residues. From germline, CDR1 is SGHTS and CDR2 YDEGEE. The ends lost 4 bases at V and 3 bases at J; junction bases unmatched: 4. The CDR3 reads CASSTSGTYYNEQFF. CDR3 in DNA: TGTGCCAGCAGCACTAGCGGGACGTACTACAATGAGCAGTTCTTC.

The rearrangement uses TRBV11-1 and TRBJ2-3; D perhaps matches TRBD2 (5 bases). The V gene's germline CDR1 is SGHAT and CDR2 FQDESV (reference sequence). The CDR3 has 11 residues. Trimming took 7 bases from V and 6 from J, leaving 8 bases between them. CDR3 residues: CASTPGDTQYF. The CDR3 nucleotides are TGTGCCAGCACCCCGGGGGATACGCAGTATTTT.

This rearrangement joins TRBV15 to TRBJ2-3; D perhaps matches TRBD1 (6 bases). CDR3 size: 16 residues. The V gene's germline CDR1 is LNHNV and CDR2 YYDKDF (reference sequence). Between the trimmed V and J ends, which lost 3 bases and 3 bases, there was a span of 16 bases. CDR3 nucleotides: TGTGCCACCAGCAGTCCACGAGGGGGAGTGACAGATACGCAGTATTTT. It yields the protein CATSSPRGGVTDTQYF.

This chain joins TRBV4-3 and TRBJ1-4; TRBD1 might be the D (6 bases). V lost 4 bases, J lost 4 bases, and 10 bases lay in between. Germline lookup yields CDR1 LGHNA and CDR2 YSLEER. CDR3 length: 14 residues. The CDR3 coding sequence is TGCGCCAGCAGCCCCTCAGGGGATAATGAAAAACTGTTTTTT. Its translation: CASSPSGDNEKLFF.

This sequence joins TRBV7-2 and TRBJ1-6; D is possibly TRBD1 (6 bases). From germline, CDR1 is SGHTA and CDR2 FQGNSA. This CDR3 has 14 amino acids. Trimming stripped 5 bases from V and 8 bases from J, with 13 bases between. Here the CDR3 DNA reads TGTGCCAGCAGCGTTAGATACAGGGATTCACCCCTCCACTTT. It is translated as CASSVRYRDSPLHF.

The chain is built from TRBV7-9 and TRBJ2-7; D perhaps matches TRBD1 (5 bases). Germline V CDR1 and CDR2: SEHNR, FQNEAQ (reference sequence). The CDR3 has 17 amino acids. V lost 6 bases, J lost 5 bases, and 26 bases lay in between. CDR3 DNA: TGTGCCAGCAGTTTTACGTTGCCTCTGGACAAAGGGGACGAGCAGTACTTC. Residues: CASSFTLPLDKGDEQYF.

The CDR3 protein is CAIRRAGLAGVGEQYF. The CDR3, as DNA: TGTGCCATCAGACGAGCGGGACTAGCGGGAGTTGGCGAGCAGTACTTC. The chain couples TRBV10-3 to TRBJ2-7; the match to TRBD2 covers 14 bases. V gave up 6 bases and J gave up 6 bases; unmatched junction bases: 10. Germline values: CDR1 ENHRY, CDR2 SYGVKD. CDR3 length: 16 residues.

This clone appeared many times. The chain's CDR3 is CASSERTGAFYGYTF. CDR3 DNA: TGTGCCAGCAGTGAACGGACAGGGGCGTTCTATGGCTACACCTTC. The rearrangement links TRBV6-1 to TRBJ1-2; 9 nucleotides match TRBD1. V lost 2 bases to trimming and J lost 4 bases; unmatched junction nucleotides: 5. CDR1 and CDR2 (germline): MNHNS, SASEGT. This CDR3 has 15 amino acids.

The CDR3 bases are TGTGCCAGCACCTCAGGGGGAATTAATGAAAAACTGTTTTTT. It yields the protein CASTSGGINEKLFF. J is TRBJ1-4 and V is TRBV6-5; 7 bases match TRBD1. Looked up from germline, CDR1 is MNHEY and CDR2 is SVGAGI. The CDR3 covers 14 residues. The V segment lost 7 bases and the J segment 4 bases; nucleotides outside the gene matches: 6.

This rearrangement joins TRBV12-5 to TRBJ1-1; D remains ambiguous. Looked up from germline, CDR1 is LGHNT and CDR2 is FRNRAP. There are 13 residues in the CDR3. Trimming removed 0 bases at V and 3 bases at J, with 5 bases between. CDR3 nucleotide sequence: TGTGCTAGTGGTTTGGTACGGGACACTGAAGCTTTCTTT. Its protein product is CASGLVRDTEAFF.

This chain connects TRBV4-3 to TRBJ2-7; 13 bases fit TRBD2. CDR1 is LGHNA, CDR2 YSLEER, per germline. There are 17 residues in the CDR3. The trim removed 0 bases at V and 3 bases at J, leaving 5 bases unmatched. The CDR3 nucleotides are TGCGCCAGCAGCCAAGACTGGGGACTAGCGGGGCTCTACGAGCAGTACTTC. It is translated as CASSQDWGLAGLYEQYF.

The CDR3 here is CASSLIDRGGDYGYTF. The CDR3 DNA reads as TGTGCCAGCAGCCTCATAGATAGGGGGGGCGACTATGGCTACACCTTC. This chain uses TRBV7-8 with TRBJ1-2, with TRBD1 as a possible D gene (6 bases). Trimming took off 5 bases at V and 3 bases at J, with 19 bases between the two ends. The CDR3 runs 16 residues. CDR1 and CDR2 (germline): SGHVS, FQNEAQ.

This rearrangement joins TRBV2 to TRBJ2-1; 9 positions agree with TRBD1. From germline, CDR1 is SNHLY and CDR2 FYNNEI. J lost 2 bases, V lost 6 bases, and 5 bases had no gene match. CDR3 length: 15 residues. The CDR3 region is CASRQQGATYNEQFF. CDR3 bases: TGTGCCAGCAGACAACAGGGGGCCACCTACAATGAGCAGTTCTTC.

In this sample, this clone turned up a few times. This sequence joins TRBV6-1 and TRBJ1-6; 7 bases fit TRBD1. This CDR3 has 15 amino acids. With V trimmed by 4 bases and J by 9 bases, 9 bases remained unmatched. The V gene's germline CDR1 is MNHNS and CDR2 SASEGT. The CDR3 nucleotides read TGTGCCAGCAGTGGAACCGGGACAGCGGGTTCACCCCTCCACTTT. Residues: CASSGTGTAGSPLHF.

This rearrangement joins TRBV4-2 to TRBJ2-2; TRBD1 agrees at 9 bases. The CDR3 extends over 15 amino acids. CDR1 and CDR2 (germline): LGHNA, YNFKEQ. V lost 2 bases to trimming and J lost 5 bases; unmatched junction nucleotides: 3. DNA of the CDR3: TGTGCCAGCAGCCAAAGACAGGGGGGGACCGGGGAGCTGTTTTTT. Translated: CASSQRQGGTGELFF.

This sequence joins TRBV7-8 and TRBJ2-2; D remains ambiguous. The CDR3 contains 18 residues. Germline-derived CDR1 and CDR2 are SGHVS and FQNEAQ. Trimming cost V 1 base and J 1 base, with 16 bases left between them. The CDR3 DNA is TGTGCCAGCAGCTTAGGGATCTACTCGGGTCTGAACACCGGGGAGCTGTTTTTT. Its protein is CASSLGIYSGLNTGELFF. The full variable domain, in which reference TRBV7-8 and TRBJ2-2 provide the parts outside the CDR3, is GAGVSQSPRYKVAKRGQDVALRCDPISGHVSLFWYQQALGQGPEFLTYFQNEAQLDKSGLPSDRFFAERPEGSVSTLKIQRTQQEDSAVYLCASSLGIYSGLNTGELFFGEGSRLTVL.

V and J are TRBV11-2 and TRBJ2-3; TRBD2 agrees at 7 bases. Germline lookup yields CDR1 SGHAT and CDR2 FQNNGV. Trimming took 0 bases from V and 6 from J; bases not matched to a gene: 3. The CDR3 is made up of 14 amino acids. The CDR3 DNA is TGTGCCAGCAGCTTAGATACGGGAGGCGATACGCAGTATTTT. Translating it yields CASSLDTGGDTQYF.

The V gene is TRBV6-1, the J gene TRBJ1-4; 8 nucleotides match TRBD1. V was clipped by 2 bases and J by 8 bases; unmatched bases: 7. The CDR3 is made up of 15 amino acids. Per germline, CDR1 MNHNS and CDR2 SASEGT. Here the CDR3 reads CASSETGGMREKLFF. Written as DNA, the CDR3 is TGTGCCAGCAGTGAAACAGGGGGGATGAGGGAAAAACTGTTTTTT.